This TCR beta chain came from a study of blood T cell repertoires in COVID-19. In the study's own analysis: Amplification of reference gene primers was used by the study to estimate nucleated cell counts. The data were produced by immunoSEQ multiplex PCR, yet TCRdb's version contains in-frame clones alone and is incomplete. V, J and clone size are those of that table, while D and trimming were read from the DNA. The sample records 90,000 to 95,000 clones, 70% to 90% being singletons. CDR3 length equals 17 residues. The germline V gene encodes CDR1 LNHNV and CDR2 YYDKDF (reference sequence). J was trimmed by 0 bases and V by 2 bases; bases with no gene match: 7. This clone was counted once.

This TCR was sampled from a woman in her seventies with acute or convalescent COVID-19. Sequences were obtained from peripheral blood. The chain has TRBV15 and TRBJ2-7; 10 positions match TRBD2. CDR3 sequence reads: CATSRPPGLAISYEQYF. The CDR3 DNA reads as TGTGCCACCAGCAGACCGCCGGGACTAGCGATCTCCTACGAGCAGTACTTC.